The rows below give T cell receptor beta chains drawn from one sample of a study of T cell responses to AZD1222 COVID-19 vaccine. Clones were read by immunoSEQ multiplex PCR, and TCRdb kept only the in-frame ones, dropping some. The sample yields some 130,000 clones, 70% to 90% seen once. The input for sequencing was peripheral blood, taken on day 0 of AZD1222 vaccination. Receptors originate from an adult in good health. CDR3s include the opening cysteine and the closing phenylalanine or tryptophan. A D gene is named only where the DNA matches it firmly. Clone size is given for some rows only: seen once, a few or many times, or a class if the clone is expanded.

clone_size	j_call	d_call	v_call	cdr3_aa	cdr3_nt
.	TRBJ1-1	.	TRBV4-1	CASSQETPNTEAFF	TGCGCCAGCAGCCAAGAGACACCGAACACTGAAGCTTTCTTT
.	TRBJ2-6	TRBD1	TRBV3-1/TRBV3-2	CASSLQGVGANVLTF	TGTGCCAGCAGCCTACAGGGGGTAGGGGCCAACGTCCTGACTTTC
.	TRBJ2-1	TRBD2	TRBV27	CASSPLGGSSYNEQFF	TGTGCCAGCAGCCCCTTGGGGGGGAGCTCCTACAATGAGCAGTTCTTC
.	TRBJ1-2	.	TRBV19	CASRKGQGTYGYTF	TGTGCCAGTAGAAAGGGACAAGGAACTTATGGCTACACCTTC
.	TRBJ1-5	.	TRBV19	CAIKGTDSNQPQHF	TGTGCCATTAAAGGGACTGACAGCAATCAGCCCCAGCATTTT
.	TRBJ1-2	.	TRBV5-6	CASSLWGTNYGYTF	TGTGCCAGCAGCTTGTGGGGGACCAACTATGGCTACACCTTC
.	TRBJ2-4	TRBD2	TRBV27	CASSTSGGLQNIQYF	TGTGCCAGCAGTACAAGCGGGGGTCTCCAAAACATTCAGTACTTC
.	TRBJ1-5	TRBD1	TRBV7-9	CASSRGTGGNQPQHF	TGTGCCAGCAGCCGCGGGACAGGCGGCAATCAGCCCCAGCATTTT
.	TRBJ2-6	.	TRBV9	CASKGGANVLTF	TGTGCCAGCAAGGGTGGGGCCAACGTCCTGACTTTC
.	TRBJ1-1	.	TRBV10-3	CAISGGPGDTEAFF	TGTGCCATCAGTGGTGGGCCGGGGGACACTGAAGCTTTCTTT
.	TRBJ1-1	TRBD1	TRBV6-5	CASSYMGQLNTEAFF	TGTGCCAGCAGTTACATGGGACAGCTGAACACTGAAGCTTTCTTT
.	TRBJ2-2	TRBD2	TRBV7-9	CASSPLAGVTGELFF	TGTGCCAGCAGTCCACTAGCGGGAGTGACCGGGGAGCTGTTTTTT
.	TRBJ2-2	.	TRBV5-1	CASSLRSPRGDGGELFF	TGCGCCAGCAGCTTGAGGTCGCCTAGGGGGGACGGCGGGGAGCTGTTTTTT
.	TRBJ2-3	.	TRBV18	CASSPPAGPGTDTQYF	TGTGCCAGCTCACCACCGGCAGGGCCGGGCACAGATACGCAGTATTTT
.	TRBJ2-6	.	TRBV18	CASSPIIFPGANVLTF	TGTGCCAGCTCACCGATAATTTTCCCTGGGGCCAACGTCCTGACTTTC
.	TRBJ1-2	.	TRBV28	CASSPPGASYGYTF	TGTGCCAGCAGTCCCCCTGGGGCTAGCTATGGCTACACCTTC
.	TRBJ2-1	TRBD2	TRBV3-1/TRBV3-2	CASRTSGDNEQFF	TGTGCCAGCAGGACTAGCGGGGACAATGAGCAGTTCTTC
.	TRBJ1-2	TRBD1	TRBV30	CAWNLGQARGGYTF	TGTGCCTGGAACCTGGGACAGGCGAGGGGTGGCTACACCTTC
once	TRBJ2-7	.	TRBV15	CATRGTGSYEQYF	TGTGCCACCAGGGGGACCGGGTCCTACGAGCAGTACTTC
few	TRBJ2-5	TRBD1	TRBV28	CATEAGTGPETQYF	TGTGCCACCGAGGCCGGGACAGGGCCAGAGACCCAGTACTTC
once	TRBJ1-2	.	TRBV4-2	CASSPKWQGSYGYTF	TGTGCCAGCAGCCCTAAGTGGCAGGGATCATATGGCTACACCTTC
few	TRBJ1-5	.	TRBV21-1	CASSKEAGVKDQPQHF	TGTGCCAGCAGCAAAGAGGCAGGGGTCAAAGATCAGCCCCAGCATTTT
.	TRBJ2-2	.	TRBV6-6	CASSHSGGLNTGELFF	TGTGCCAGCAGTCACTCTGGGGGGCTGAACACCGGGGAGCTGTTTTTT
.	TRBJ2-1	TRBD2	TRBV5-1	CASSLASGSSYNEQFF	TGCGCCAGCAGCTTGGCGAGCGGGAGTTCCTACAATGAGCAGTTCTTC
.	TRBJ2-1	TRBD2	TRBV3-1/TRBV3-2	CASSHRPRTSGSNEQFF	TGTGCCAGCAGCCACCGTCCGAGGACTAGCGGGAGCAATGAGCAGTTCTTC
.	TRBJ2-7	.	TRBV5-8	CASSLLDYEQYF	TGTGCCAGCAGCTTACTTGACTACGAGCAGTACTTC
.	TRBJ1-2	TRBD1	TRBV18	CASSPTGGIGYTF	TGTGCCAGCTCACCCACAGGGGGGATTGGCTACACCTTC
.	TRBJ1-2	TRBD1	TRBV5-1	CASSTGTGSNYGYTF	TGCGCCAGCAGCACAGGGACAGGTTCTAACTATGGCTACACCTTC
once	TRBJ2-3	.	TRBV7-2	CASSSRGGDTQYF	TGTGCCAGCAGCTCCAGGGGGGGGGATACGCAGTATTTT
few	TRBJ1-5	.	TRBV18	CASSPAGGNSNQPQHF	TGTGCCAGCTCACCCGCGGGGGGGAATAGCAATCAGCCCCAGCATTTT
.	TRBJ1-1	TRBD1	TRBV10-3	CAITGGQGATEAFF	TGTGCCATCACGGGCGGACAGGGGGCAACTGAAGCTTTCTTT
once	TRBJ1-1	.	TRBV15	CATSRGRNTEAFF	TGTGCCACCAGCAGAGGCCGGAACACTGAAGCTTTCTTT
.	TRBJ1-2	.	TRBV12-2	CASRLQGDGYTF	TGTGCAAGTCGCTTACAAGGGGATGGCTACACCTTC
.	TRBJ1-2	.	TRBV4-2	CASSQVQGSYGYTF	TGTGCCAGCAGCCAAGTTCAGGGATCGTATGGCTACACCTTC
.	TRBJ2-7	.	TRBV27	CASSPSVGVNYEQYF	TGTGCCAGCAGTCCTTCGGTAGGGGTGAACTACGAGCAGTACTTC
.	TRBJ1-5	TRBD1	TRBV10-1	CASTPGGTANRLPNQPQHF	TGCGCCAGCACCCCCGGAGGGACAGCTAATAGACTACCCAATCAGCCCCAGCATTTT
.	TRBJ2-7	.	TRBV13	CASSFFSYEQYF	TGTGCCAGCAGCTTTTTCTCCTACGAGCAGTACTTC
once	TRBJ2-2	.	TRBV2	CASFLEVGTGELFF	TGTGCCAGCTTCCTGGAAGTGGGCACCGGGGAGCTGTTTTTT
once	TRBJ2-2	.	TRBV3-1/TRBV3-2	CASSQDPTGELFF	TGTGCCAGCAGCCAGGACCCCACCGGGGAGCTGTTTTTT
.	TRBJ2-7	.	TRBV2	CASSLTGSGAEQYF	TGTGCCAGCAGTTTAACCGGGTCAGGCGCCGAGCAGTACTTC
.	TRBJ2-3	.	TRBV5-1	CASSLGGLVSTDTQYF	TGCGCCAGCAGCTTGGGAGGGTTGGTGAGCACAGATACGCAGTATTTT
.	TRBJ1-2	.	TRBV7-8	CASSLVGAQGYTF	TGTGCCAGCAGCTTAGTGGGGGCGCAGGGCTACACCTTC
.	TRBJ1-2	.	TRBV7-9	CASSFDGGAYGYTF	TGTGCCAGCAGCTTCGACGGCGGAGCCTATGGCTACACCTTC
.	TRBJ1-2	.	TRBV7-8	CASSLAPNYGYTF	TGTGCCAGCAGCTTAGCGCCTAACTATGGCTACACCTTC
few	TRBJ2-2	TRBD1	TRBV18	CASSTFQPGQGNTGELFF	TGTGCCAGCTCAACTTTCCAACCGGGACAGGGGAACACCGGGGAGCTGTTTTTT
.	TRBJ1-1	TRBD1	TRBV7-2	CASSLWGQGEAFF	TGTGCCAGCAGCTTATGGGGACAGGGGGAAGCTTTCTTT
.	TRBJ2-1	.	TRBV3-1/TRBV3-2	CASSQDLGTYYNEQFF	TGTGCCAGCAGCCAAGATCTAGGGACATACTACAATGAGCAGTTCTTC
.	TRBJ1-2	.	TRBV6-1	CASSEAYGGPGGYTF	TGTGCCAGCAGTGAAGCGTATGGGGGCCCGGGCGGCTACACCTTC
.	TRBJ2-1	TRBD2	TRBV19	CASSMWIEASGPYMNEQFF	TGTGCCAGTAGTATGTGGATCGAGGCTAGCGGTCCCTACATGAATGAGCAGTTCTTC
.	TRBJ1-6	TRBD1	TRBV6-5	CASSPDRGLPLHF	TGTGCCAGCAGCCCCGACAGGGGCTTACCCCTCCACTTT
.	TRBJ2-7	.	TRBV6-1	CASSERGPYEQYF	TGTGCCAGCAGTGAGCGGGGCCCCTACGAGCAGTACTTC
.	TRBJ1-4	.	TRBV10-3	CAISAAGGTNEKLFF	TGTGCCATCAGTGCGGCGGGAGGCACTAATGAAAAACTGTTTTTT
.	TRBJ1-5	TRBD1	TRBV27	CASSIQGNQPQHF	TGTGCCAGCAGTATACAGGGGAATCAGCCCCAGCATTTT
.	TRBJ2-5	.	TRBV6-5	CASSYSIGGRGTQYF	TGTGCCAGCAGTTACTCGATCGGGGGCCGGGGGACCCAGTACTTC
few	TRBJ1-6	.	TRBV5-4	CASSYDSLLVHF	TGTGCCAGCAGCTATGACTCACTATTGGTCCACTTT
few	TRBJ2-5	.	TRBV27	CASSFRTNPETQYF	TGTGCCAGCAGTTTCCGGACTAACCCAGAGACCCAGTACTTC
.	TRBJ1-2	.	TRBV28	CASRATGWGYTF	TGTGCCAGCAGAGCGACGGGGTGGGGCTACACCTTC